These T cell receptor beta chains were read from a single sample in a study of Ad26.COV2.S vaccination and SARS-CoV-2 variants. The protocol was immunoSEQ multiplex PCR, while the TCRdb copy is restricted to in-frame clones and leaves out a portion. The data contain about 400,000 clones, around 91% of them singletons. The sequencing here drew on peripheral blood, taken in a trial of Ad26.COV2.S vaccine versus placebo. Receptors were obtained from a person between 18 and 65 years old who received the Ad26.COV2.S COVID-19 vaccine or a placebo. The CDR3 runs from the conserved cysteine through the conserved F or W. A D gene is named only where the DNA matches it firmly. Not all rows give a size; the values are once, few, many and, for expanded clones, a class.

v_gene	d_gene	j_gene	abundance	CDR3nt	CDR3aa
TRBV9	NA	TRBJ1-1	NA	TGTGCCAGCAGCGTAGAGGTTGGGGTCACTGAAGCTTTCTTT	CASSVEVGVTEAFF
TRBV6-5	NA	TRBJ2-5	NA	TGTGCCAGCAGCCCCGGGGCAGGGAGAGGGAAGACCCAGTACTTC	CASSPGAGRGKTQYF
TRBV7-9	NA	TRBJ1-1	NA	TGTGCCAGCAGCTTCAGGGTAGGAGAGACTGAAGCTTTCTTT	CASSFRVGETEAFF
TRBV28	NA	TRBJ1-2	NA	TGTGCCACGCAAGGGGCCGTAGGGAACTATGGCTACACCTTC	CATQGAVGNYGYTF
TRBV20-1	NA	TRBJ2-4	NA	TGCAGTGCTACAGACGGCAAACAGTACTTC	CSATDGKQYF
TRBV28	TRBD2	TRBJ2-7	NA	TGTGCCAGCAGTTCAGGGCCTGGGACTAGCGGGTACTACGAGCAGTACTTC	CASSSGPGTSGYYEQYF
TRBV29-1	NA	TRBJ2-2	NA	TGCAGCGCCCTGAGGGGGGCGGCCACCGGGGAGCTGTTTTTT	CSALRGAATGELFF
TRBV28	NA	TRBJ2-7	once	TGTGCCAGCAGTTTAAGTCGTTGGGGGCTGATCAACTACGAGCAGTACTTC	CASSLSRWGLINYEQYF
TRBV12-5	TRBD2	TRBJ2-1	once	TGTGCTAGTGGTCCCGAGACTAGCGGGAGTATAGATGAGCAGTTCTTC	CASGPETSGSIDEQFF
TRBV9	TRBD1	TRBJ2-1	NA	TGTGCCAGCAGCGCACCCACAGGGGGCGATGAGCAGTTCTTC	CASSAPTGGDEQFF
TRBV4-1	TRBD1	TRBJ2-1	NA	TGCGCCAGCAGCCAGGATCGACAGGGGGGCTCCTACAATGAGCAGTTCTTC	CASSQDRQGGSYNEQFF
TRBV7-2	NA	TRBJ1-2	NA	TGTGCCAGCAGCTTACTGTGGACCGTGAGCTATGGCTACACCTTC	CASSLLWTVSYGYTF
TRBV7-8	TRBD1	TRBJ1-1	once	TGTGCCAGCAGCGTCGACAGGGTTGTGAATGAAGCTTTCTTT	CASSVDRVVNEAFF
TRBV5-6	NA	TRBJ2-7	NA	TGTGCCAGCAGCCTCCGGGACGATCTCTCCTACGAGCAGTACTTC	CASSLRDDLSYEQYF
TRBV28	TRBD1	TRBJ1-2	NA	TGTGCCAGCAGTTTAGGGGACAGGCGATACACCTTC	CASSLGDRRYTF